The clone carrying this T cell receptor (beta chain) was observed once. V was trimmed by 2 bases and J by 0 bases, leaving 19 bases between them. The CDR3 length is 18 residues. Looked up from germline, CDR1 is SEHNR and CDR2 is FQNEAQ (reference sequence). The entry originates in a study of cytomegalovirus exposure and HLA in healthy donors. Primers for the PCR totalled 60 Vbeta and 13 Jbeta. Some clones are missing from TCRdb's copy, which holds only in-frame ones; the method was immunoSEQ multiplex PCR. The data show 200,000 or so clones, with around 73% seen just once and approximately 2% held by the top ten.

This clonotype was sampled from a woman in her twenties or thirties in good health and CMV-seropositive. Sequences were obtained from PBMCs. The chain links TRBV7-9 to TRBJ1-1; D may be TRBD1 (5 bases). CDR3 sequence (DNA): TGTGCCAGCAGCTTATATAGGGGTGGGGTAACGATGAACACTGAAGCTTTCTTT. Encoded protein: CASSLYRGGVTMNTEAFF.